This TCR beta chain originates from a study of cytomegalovirus exposure and HLA in healthy donors. Findings and limits, study-wide: Reports indicate that TCR beta sequences accurately predicted the HLA-A and HLA-B alleles of most subjects. Previously analyzed data showed that most TCR beta V segments were productive at a frequency of about 90% or about 30%. Some V segments, including TRBV6-2 and TRBV6-3, were excluded as indistinguishable.

Amplification used 60 Vbeta primers and 13 Jbeta primers. Methods used by the authors: Later reanalysis found around 80 million unique TCR beta chains, roughly 10 million of them shared. Repertoires were generated with immunoSEQ multiplex PCR, while TCRdb's copy carries only in-frame clones and drops some. The V and J calls and clone size come from that table; D and trimming were worked out from the DNA. The sample contains under 150,000 clones, around 70% of which appear only once. This clone was detected once. Its cognate antigen is unknown. Germline loops: CDR1 GTSNPN, CDR2 SVGIG (reference sequence). V was cut by 0 bases and J by 1 base, with 6 bases left in between. The CDR3 has 13 residues.

The source of this sequence is a human donor in good health. The chain couples TRBV30 to TRBJ2-5; D is uncertain. Material for sequencing was PBMCs. CDR3 residues: CAWSVQLQETQYF. The CDR3 DNA sequence: TGTGCCTGGAGTGTACAGCTCCAAGAGACCCAGTACTTC.